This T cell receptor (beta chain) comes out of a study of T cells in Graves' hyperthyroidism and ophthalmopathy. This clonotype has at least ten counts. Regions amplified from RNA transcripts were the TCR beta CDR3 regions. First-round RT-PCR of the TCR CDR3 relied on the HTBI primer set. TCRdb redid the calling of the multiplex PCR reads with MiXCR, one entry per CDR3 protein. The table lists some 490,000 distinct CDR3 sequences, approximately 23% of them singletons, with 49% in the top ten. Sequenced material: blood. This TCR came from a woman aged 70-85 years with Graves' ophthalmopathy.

CDR3: CASSFRLAGQETQYF. The CDR3 coding sequence is TGTGCCAGCAGTTTTCGACTAGCGGGGCAAGAGACCCAGTACTTC. The chain carries TRBV27 and TRBJ2-5, with TRBD2 matching over 11 bases. V gave up 3 bases and J gave up 2 bases; unmatched junction bases: 2. Germline V gives CDR1 MNHEY, CDR2 SMNVEV (reference sequence). The CDR3 loop spans 15 amino acids.